These 8 T cell receptor beta chains were all obtained from the same sample, sequenced in a study of cytomegalovirus exposure and HLA in healthy donors. PCR involved 60 Vbeta and 13 Jbeta primers. TCRdb keeps only in-frame clones here, not all; method: immunoSEQ multiplex PCR. The sample contains around 60,000 clones, around 80% of which appear only once. The sample consisted of PBMCs. Source of these receptors: a male donor in good health and CMV-seronegative.

The V gene is TRBV6-1, the J gene TRBJ1-2; a possible D gene is TRBD1 (6 bases). Germline assignment: CDR1 MNHNS and CDR2 SASEGT. V shed 0 bases and J shed 7 bases, with 21 bases lying between them. There are 17 residues in the CDR3. The CDR3 DNA reads as TGTGCCAGCAGTGAAGCGTGGGGTTCTACAGGGCACGGTGGCTACACCTTC. It is translated as CASSEAWGSTGHGGYTF.

The V call is TRBV4-3, the J call TRBJ2-1, with D possibly being TRBD2 (5 bases). The V and J ends lost 0 bases and 1 base respectively, with 10 bases between them. Germline values: CDR1 LGHNA, CDR2 YSLEER. The CDR3 is made up of 16 amino acids. CDR3: CASSQESSGSYNEQFF. Here the CDR3 DNA reads TGCGCCAGCAGCCAAGAGAGCAGCGGATCCTACAATGAGCAGTTCTTC.

The chain combines TRBV5-1 with TRBJ2-2; 8 positions agree with TRBD1. The trim removed 5 bases at V and 4 bases at J, leaving 4 bases unmatched. Germline values: CDR1 SGHRS, CDR2 YFSETQ. CDR3 length: 14 residues. The chain's CDR3 is CASRVDRGTGELFF. The CDR3 bases are TGCGCCAGCAGAGTTGACAGGGGCACCGGGGAGCTGTTTTTT. The whole variable domain, remainder taken from reference TRBV5-1 and TRBJ2-2, is KAGVTQTPRYLIKTRGQQVTLSCSPISGHRSVSWYQQTPGQGLQFLFEYFSETQRNKGNFPGRFSGRQFSNSRSEMNVSTLELGDSALYLCASRVDRGTGELFFGEGSRLTVL.

This clone has just a few counts. This chain uses TRBV6-4 with TRBJ1-6; the match to TRBD1 covers 11 bases. Germline V gene lookup returns CDR1 MRHNA and CDR2 SNTAGT. The CDR3 extends over 15 amino acids. The V and J ends lost 4 bases and 7 bases, in that order; junction bases with no gene match: 3. The CDR3 region is CASSVGTGGNSPLHF. Here the CDR3 DNA reads TGTGCCAGCAGTGTCGGGACAGGGGGGAATTCACCCCTCCACTTT.

This clone was detected once. The gene calls are TRBV18 and TRBJ1-5; 8 nucleotides agree with TRBD1. CDR1 and CDR2 (germline): KGHSH, LQKENI. J was trimmed by 3 bases and V by 0 bases; bases with no gene match: 4. This CDR3 spans 16 amino acids. This CDR3 reads CASSPPGTGSNQPQHF. The CDR3 DNA reads as TGTGCCAGCTCACCACCGGGGACAGGATCCAATCAGCCCCAGCATTTT.

This chain links TRBV30 with TRBJ2-6; 7 bases fit TRBD1. The CDR3 covers 16 residues. Germline loops: CDR1 GTSNPN, CDR2 SVGIG (reference sequence). The V segment lost 3 bases and the J segment 0 bases; nucleotides outside the gene matches: 5. This chain's CDR3 is CAWSGDSLSGANVLTF. CDR3 DNA sequence: TGTGCCTGGAGCGGGGACAGCCTCTCTGGGGCCAACGTCCTGACTTTC. The whole variable domain, filled in from reference TRBV30 and TRBJ2-6, reads SQTIHQWPATLVQPVGSPLSLECTVEGTSNPNLYWYRQAAGRGLQLLFYSVGIGQISSEVPQNLSASRPQDRQFILSSKKLLLSDSGFYLCAWSGDSLSGANVLTFGAGSRLTVL.

The chain is built from TRBV7-2 and TRBJ1-1; 8 nucleotides align to TRBD1. Germline CDR1 reads SGHTA; CDR2 reads FQGNSA. With 1 base clipped from V and 6 bases from J, the junction kept 7 bases outside the gene matches. The CDR3 is 15 amino acids. CDR3 in DNA: TGTGCCAGCAGCTTAGAGGTGACAGGGGTGGCTGAAGCTTTCTTT. Amino acid sequence: CASSLEVTGVAEAFF.

A note on this clone: At one boundary the junction diverges from the germline segment, which might be a read error. This CDR3 reads CASSFGYEGGNQPQHF. CDR3 nucleotide sequence: TGTGCCAGCAGCTTTGGTTATGAGGGCGGCAATCAGCCCCAACATTTT. The V call is TRBV5-6, the J call TRBJ1-5; D ambiguous. The CDR3 totals 16 residues. The V gene's germline CDR1 is SGHDT and CDR2 YYEEEE.